Listed here are 13 T cell receptor beta chains from one sample, sequenced in a study of OX40 agonist ivuxolimab in advanced cancers. Clones were read by immunoSEQ multiplex PCR, and TCRdb kept only the in-frame ones, dropping some. This sample has 74,000 or so clones, with approximately 95% found just once. This material consisted of CD4+ or CD8+ T cells sorted from blood, taken in a trial of the OX40 agonist ivuxolimab. Receptors originate from an adult with an advanced solid tumor such as melanoma, head and neck, liver or kidney cancer.

The chain links TRBV19 to TRBJ1-5; D ambiguous. The CDR3 totals 16 residues. Per the germline V gene, CDR1 is LNHDA and CDR2 is SQIVND (reference sequence). Trimming removed 0 bases at V and 0 bases at J, with 9 bases between. The CDR3 DNA sequence: TGTGCCAGTAGTATAGACCCCCAGATTAGCAATCAGCCCCAGCATTTT. Translation: CASSIDPQISNQPQHF.

The chain combines TRBV5-1 with TRBJ1-1; TRBD1 matches at 9 bases. V lost 3 bases to trimming and J lost 1 base; unmatched junction nucleotides: 1. This CDR3 region has 14 residues. CDR1 is SGHRS, CDR2 YFSETQ, per germline. CDR3 in DNA: TGCGCCAGCAGCTCACAGGGGGCGAACACTGAAGCTTTCTTT. Residues: CASSSQGANTEAFF. Looking up the rest from reference TRBV5-1 and TRBJ1-1 gives the full variable domain: KAGVTQTPRYLIKTRGQQVTLSCSPISGHRSVSWYQQTPGQGLQFLFEYFSETQRNKGNFPGRFSGRQFSNSRSEMNVSTLELGDSALYLCASSSQGANTEAFFGQGTRLTVV.

The rearrangement joins TRBV4-3 to TRBJ2-5; a weak D match, TRBD1 (5 bases). The CDR3 is made up of 14 amino acids. From germline, CDR1 is LGHNA and CDR2 YSLEER. With 2 bases removed from V and 2 bases from J, the gap between germline ends came to 9 bases. The CDR3 DNA sequence: TGCGCCAGCAGCCAAACCCGACAGCAAGAGACCCAGTACTTC. The encoded protein is CASSQTRQQETQYF.

The chain employs TRBV9 and TRBJ2-1; D not resolved. The CDR3 covers 14 residues. The V end was cut by 2 bases, the J end by 4 bases, with 10 bases between. Germline V gene sequence: CDR1 SGDLS, CDR2 YYNGEE. CDR3 sequence (DNA): TGTGCCAGCAGCGTGGGAAAAGCTTACAATGAGCAGTTCTTC. This translates into CASSVGKAYNEQFF.

The genes are TRBV19 and TRBJ1-5; 8 bases align to TRBD1. The trim removed 7 bases at V and 2 bases at J, leaving 4 bases unmatched. The CDR3 is 14 amino acids. From germline, CDR1 is LNHDA and CDR2 SQIVND (reference sequence). The CDR3 coding sequence is TGTGCCAGTACGGACAGGGTGGGCAATCAGCCCCAGCATTTT. It is translated as CASTDRVGNQPQHF.

The chain recombines TRBV7-2 with TRBJ1-3, with D perhaps matching TRBD1 (6 bases). The V and J ends lost 1 base and 2 bases respectively, with 18 bases between them. Germline V CDR1 and CDR2: SGHTA, FQGNSA. This CDR3 is 18 amino acids long. Here the CDR3 reads CASSLVGRVGGPGNTIYF. DNA for the CDR3: TGTGCCAGCAGCTTAGTGGGACGGGTTGGGGGGCCTGGAAACACCATATATTTT.

V is TRBV11-2 and J is TRBJ1-2; maybe TRBD1 (5 bases). The CDR3 totals 13 residues. Trimming removed 5 bases from V and 8 bases from J, with 15 bases in between. Germline V gene lookup returns CDR1 SGHAT and CDR2 FQNNGV. In DNA form, the CDR3 reads TGTGCCAGCAGCAAAGGACCAGGGTTAGGCTACACCTTC. Encoded protein: CASSKGPGLGYTF.

The chain couples TRBV29-1 to TRBJ2-1, with 7 nucleotides matching TRBD2. With 5 bases clipped from V and 0 bases from J, the junction kept 13 bases outside the gene matches. Germline values: CDR1 SQVTM, CDR2 ANQGSEA. CDR3 size: 17 residues. The CDR3 DNA reads as TGCAGCGTTCGTTCTTTCGGACTAGGCGGCTCCTACAATGAGCAGTTCTTC. Encoded protein: CSVRSFGLGGSYNEQFF.

This chain uses TRBV4-2 with TRBJ2-1; 9 bases are a match to TRBD2. This CDR3 is built from 17 residues. Germline V gene sequence: CDR1 LGHNA, CDR2 YNFKEQ. Trimming removed 1 base from V and 7 bases from J; junction bases left unmatched: 11. CDR3 sequence (DNA): TGTGCCAGCAGCCAAGGAAGCGGGGGGTCATTCCCAAATGAGCAGTTCTTC. It encodes CASSQGSGGSFPNEQFF.

This clone was found once. The chain employs TRBV6-1 and TRBJ2-4; no reliable D call. Trimming shortened V by 3 bases and J by 8 bases, and 11 bases separated the two germline ends. Per the germline V gene, CDR1 is MNHNS and CDR2 is SASEGT. The CDR3 loop spans 13 amino acids. CDR3 loop: CASSERSVYIQYF. The DNA for the CDR3 is TGTGCCAGCAGTGAGCGGAGCGTTTACATTCAGTACTTC.

The rearrangement uses TRBV27 and TRBJ1-5; 8 bases align to TRBD1. Per germline, CDR1 MNHEY and CDR2 SMNVEV (reference sequence). The ends lost 0 bases at V and 5 bases at J; junction bases unmatched: 6. This CDR3 is built from 16 residues. The CDR3 reads CASSLSGETGDQPQHF. CDR3 sequence (DNA): TGTGCCAGCAGTTTATCGGGGGAGACAGGGGATCAGCCCCAGCATTTT.

The rearrangement uses TRBV5-8 and TRBJ2-7, with a possible D match to TRBD2 (6 bases). The CDR3 consists of 16 residues. Between the trimmed V and J ends, which lost 1 base and 3 bases, there was a span of 17 bases. Germline V gene data show CDR1 as SGHTS and CDR2 as YDEGEE. The CDR3 is CASSLPAVAAGYEQYF. In nucleotides, the CDR3 is TGTGCCAGCAGCTTGCCCGCGGTAGCGGCGGGCTACGAGCAGTACTTC.

CDR3 DNA sequence: TGTGCCAGCAGTTCTCCCGTGAGGGCGGGATCACCCCTCCACTTT. Amino acids: CASSSPVRAGSPLHF. The V gene is TRBV28, the J gene TRBJ1-6; the D is unclear. The CDR3 has 15 amino acids. The germline V gene encodes CDR1 MDHEN and CDR2 SYDVKM. V dropped 4 bases and J dropped 10 bases, with 17 bases sitting between them.